One and the same sample provided the 29 T cell receptor beta chains below, sequenced in a study of blood T cell repertoires in COVID-19 (dated by TCRdb to 2018 to 2020). Library creation used the immunoSEQ multiplex PCR assay. TCRdb obtained this table from immuneACCESS and retained in-frame rearrangements with V and J assigned. These tables miss some clones; where compared with another copy, unresolved V genes account for less than half of the shortfall, and the remainder is unexplained. The sample profile shows 150,000 to 200,000 clones; around nine tenths of them were found once. The top ten clones comprise under 3.5% of the sample. The sequenced material came from peripheral blood. The receptors originated from a man between 65 and 85 years old with acute or convalescent COVID-19.

The rearrangement uses TRBV2 and TRBJ1-1, with D possibly being TRBD1 (6 bases). Germline assignment: CDR1 SNHLY and CDR2 FYNNEI. V was shortened by 7 bases and J by 4 bases, with 19 bases between the two germline ends. The CDR3 extends over 15 amino acids. CDR3 residues: CASTPPRGLGTEAFF. The DNA of the CDR3 is TGTGCCAGCACCCCTCCCAGGGGATTGGGCACTGAAGCTTTCTTT.

The chain carries TRBV5-4 and TRBJ2-3; 10 positions agree with TRBD2. Trimming at V came to 4 bases and at J to 6 bases, leaving 5 bases not matched to a gene. Germline lookup yields CDR1 SGHNT and CDR2 YYREEE (reference sequence). The CDR3 sequence is 14 residues long. The CDR3 protein is CASSPLAGLDTQYF. The DNA of the CDR3 is TGTGCCAGCAGCCCACTAGCGGGGCTCGATACGCAGTATTTT.

This sequence joins TRBV30 and TRBJ2-7, with D unresolved. V was clipped by 0 bases and J by 4 bases, with 7 bases between them. CDR3 length: 12 amino acids. Germline V gene sequence: CDR1 GTSNPN, CDR2 SVGIG (reference sequence). CDR3 DNA: TGTGCCTGGAGTGTACTAAGGTACGAGCAGTACTTC. This translates into CAWSVLRYEQYF.

In its sample, this clone was seen once. The gene calls are TRBV10-3 and TRBJ2-7, with D maybe TRBD1 (6 bases). CDR1 is ENHRY, CDR2 SYGVKD, per germline. There are 15 residues in the CDR3. V gave up 10 bases and J gave up 7 bases, with 26 bases separating them. The CDR3 coding sequence is TGTGCCACCGAAGCCGGGACAAGACTACGTGGGGAGCAGTACTTC. Translation: CATEAGTRLRGEQYF.

The gene calls are TRBV28 and TRBJ2-1; D is perhaps TRBD1 (5 bases). CDR3 size: 14 residues. Deletions cut 6 bases from V and 7 bases from J, with 16 bases between. Germline V gene sequence: CDR1 MDHEN, CDR2 SYDVKM. CDR3 loop: CASSTPGQTNEQFF. Written as DNA, the CDR3 is TGTGCCAGCAGCACCCCCGGACAAACTAATGAGCAGTTCTTC.

V is TRBV6-5 and J is TRBJ1-1, with D perhaps matching TRBD1 (6 bases). V was clipped by 0 bases and J by 4 bases, with 12 bases between them. Germline V gives CDR1 MNHEY, CDR2 SVGAGI. CDR3 size: 15 residues. CDR3 protein: CASSYSGGGGTEAFF. The CDR3 bases are TGTGCCAGCAGTTACTCGGGGGGCGGGGGCACTGAAGCTTTCTTT.

The genes are TRBV6-1 and TRBJ2-1, with a possible D match to TRBD1 (5 bases). In germline, CDR1 is MNHNS, CDR2 SASEGT. The CDR3 is 14 residues long. Trimming stripped 2 bases from V and 7 bases from J, with 12 bases between. Here the CDR3 reads CASSEQSKGNEQFF. CDR3 coding DNA: TGTGCCAGCAGTGAACAATCTAAGGGGAATGAGCAGTTCTTC.

This chain connects TRBV5-1 to TRBJ1-6; possibly TRBD1 for D (5 bases). The germline V gene has CDR1 SGHRS and CDR2 YFSETQ. The V gene lost 2 bases and the J gene lost 7 bases, with 13 bases spanning the gap. The CDR3 totals 15 residues. CDR3 in amino acids: CASSFVQGGNSPLHF. The CDR3 coding sequence is TGCGCCAGCAGCTTCGTGCAGGGTGGAAATTCACCCCTCCACTTT.

J is TRBJ2-7 and V is TRBV15, with unresolved D. The CDR3 is made up of 14 amino acids. V was pared by 0 bases and J by 3 bases, with 9 bases between. Germline V gene data show CDR1 as LNHNV and CDR2 as YYDKDF (reference sequence). The CDR3 DNA reads as TGTGCCACCAGCAGAGAAAACAGTATCTACGAGCAGTACTTC. Its protein product is CATSRENSIYEQYF.

The genes are TRBV6-7 and TRBJ1-2; tentative D call: TRBD1 (5 bases). TRBV6-7 is an ORF, with its function uncertain. Trimming removed 5 bases at V and 0 bases at J, with 22 bases between. This CDR3 is 18 amino acids long. CDR3 residues: CASSTRDSTTYSNYGYTF. CDR3 nucleotides: TGTGCCAGCAGTACCCGGGACTCAACTACCTATTCTAACTATGGCTACACCTTC.

The chain carries TRBV19 and TRBJ1-5, with D maybe TRBD1 (6 bases). The CDR3 length is 14 residues. In germline, CDR1 is LNHDA, CDR2 SQIVND (reference sequence). The V end was cut by 1 base, the J end by 7 bases, with 11 bases between. The CDR3 sequence: CASSIVGGRQPQHF. The CDR3, as DNA: TGTGCCAGTAGTATAGTAGGGGGAAGGCAGCCCCAGCATTTT. Combining the CDR3 with reference TRBV19 and TRBJ1-5 gives the whole variable domain DGGITQSPKYLFRKEGQNVTLSCEQNLNHDAMYWYRQDPGQGLRLIYYSQIVNDFQKGDIAEGYSVSREKKESFPLTVTSAQKNPTAFYLCASSIVGGRQPQHFGDGTRLSIL.

The chain joins TRBV28 to TRBJ1-2; 7 bases match TRBD1. CDR3 length: 15 amino acids. Germline assignment: CDR1 MDHEN and CDR2 SYDVKM. J was trimmed by 5 bases and V by 5 bases; bases with no gene match: 11. CDR3 nucleotide sequence: TGTGCCAGCAGTATCCCCTACAGGGGCAGGTATGGCTACACCTTC. Protein sequence: CASSIPYRGRYGYTF.

CDR3 coding DNA: TGTGCCAGCAGGGGGGACAGGGGCTCCTACGAGCAGTACTTC. Protein product: CASRGDRGSYEQYF. The V gene is TRBV25-1, the J gene TRBJ2-7; 10 bases are shared with TRBD1. Germline V CDR1 and CDR2: MGHDK, SYGVNS. V shed 6 bases and J 0 bases; nucleotides not matched to a gene: 2. This CDR3 comprises 14 residues.

The rearrangement joins TRBV5-4 to TRBJ1-6; TRBD1 matches 8 bases. The J segment lost 0 bases and the V segment lost 5 bases, leaving 4 bases of the junction unmatched. Germline V gene lookup returns CDR1 SGHNT and CDR2 YYREEE (reference sequence). This CDR3 spans 16 amino acids. The CDR3 DNA sequence: TGTGCCAGCAGATGGGACAGGAGCTCCTATAATTCACCCCTCCACTTT. Translation: CASRWDRSSYNSPLHF.

V is TRBV2 and J is TRBJ1-5; TRBD1 might be the D (5 bases). The CDR3 spans 16 residues. Germline V gives CDR1 SNHLY, CDR2 FYNNEI. Trimming removed 1 base at V and 0 bases at J, with 10 bases between. In nucleotides, the CDR3 is TGTGCCAGCAGTGAAGGGACACCTTATAGCAATCAGCCCCAGCATTTT. Translated: CASSEGTPYSNQPQHF.

The chain couples TRBV27 to TRBJ1-1, with D possibly TRBD1 on 5 matching bases. The ends were cut back, 5 bases at V and 1 base at J, with 14 bases in the middle. Germline values: CDR1 MNHEY, CDR2 SMNVEV (reference sequence). This CDR3 has 15 amino acids. CDR3 coding DNA: TGTGCCAGCAGTCTCGTGGGGGGGACGAACACTGAAGCTTTCTTT. Protein: CASSLVGGTNTEAFF.

The chain has TRBV5-4 and TRBJ1-4, with no clear D. Trimming cost V 4 bases and J 2 bases, with 12 bases left between them. The CDR3 is 15 amino acids. Germline V lookup: CDR1 SGHNT, CDR2 YYREEE (reference sequence). This CDR3 reads CASSPFGGTNEKLFF. The CDR3 DNA reads as TGTGCCAGCAGCCCCTTCGGAGGCACTAATGAAAAACTGTTTTTT.

The rearrangement joins TRBV28 to TRBJ1-2; 7 positions agree with TRBD1. V was clipped by 1 base and J by 6 bases; unmatched bases: 5. Germline assignment: CDR1 MDHEN and CDR2 SYDVKM. The CDR3 extends over 14 amino acids. CDR3 sequence (DNA): TGTGCCAGCAGTTTATTTTCGACAGGGAATGGCTACACCTTC. Translation: CASSLFSTGNGYTF.

The genes are TRBV28 and TRBJ1-5; D not resolved. This CDR3 region has 15 residues. Per germline, CDR1 MDHEN and CDR2 SYDVKM. Trimming left V 4 bases short and J 9 bases short, with 19 bases between. CDR3 DNA sequence: TGTGCCAGCAGTTCGGCGAGTAACAGCCGGGGGCCCCAGCATTTT. Translating gives CASSSASNSRGPQHF.

The V and J genes are TRBV7-9 and TRBJ2-1, with 9 bases identical to TRBD1. The CDR3 is 14 amino acids. Looked up from germline, CDR1 is SEHNR and CDR2 is FQNEAQ (reference sequence). The J segment lost 8 bases and the V segment lost 6 bases, leaving 8 bases of the junction unmatched. CDR3 amino acids: CASRTGTGSDEQFF. As DNA, the CDR3 is TGTGCCAGCAGGACCGGGACAGGGTCGGATGAGCAGTTCTTC. The variable domain in full, with the rest retrieved from reference TRBV7-9 and TRBJ2-1, is DTGVSQNPRHKITKRGQNVTFRCDPISEHNRLYWYRQTLGQGPEFLTYFQNEAQLEKSRLLSDRFSAERPKGSFSTLEIQRTEQGDSAMYLCASRTGTGSDEQFFGPGTRLTVL.

This clone was observed at least ten times. V is TRBV24-1 and J is TRBJ1-3; a possible D gene is TRBD1 (6 bases). CDR3 length: 17 amino acids. The germline V gene encodes CDR1 KGHDR and CDR2 SFDVKD. V was cut by 2 bases and J by 8 bases, with 21 bases left in between. The DNA for the CDR3 is TGTGCCACCAGTGATTCTGGCCACAGGGCTCCCGGGGACACCATATATTTT. Translated, it gives CATSDSGHRAPGDTIYF.

The rearrangement links TRBV10-2 to TRBJ2-7, with TRBD1 matching 9 bases. CDR3 length: 15 residues. Germline V gene sequence: CDR1 WSHSY, CDR2 SAAADI. J lost 2 bases, V lost 7 bases, and 9 bases had no gene match. CDR3 in DNA: TGCGCCAGCACCAGGGACAGGGAACAAACCTACGAGCAGTACTTC. This gives the protein CASTRDREQTYEQYF.

The genes are TRBV24-1 and TRBJ1-5; D possibly corresponds to TRBD1 (6 bases). Deletions cut 3 bases from V and 1 base from J, with 9 bases between. Germline CDR1 is KGHDR and CDR2 is SFDVKD. This CDR3 is 15 amino acids long. Here the CDR3 reads CATSDLQGSNQPQHF. The DNA of the CDR3 is TGTGCCACCAGTGATCTACAGGGCAGCAATCAGCCCCAGCATTTT.

This sequence joins TRBV3-1 (or the pseudogene TRBV3-2) and TRBJ1-2, with D possibly matching TRBD1 (6 bases). CDR3 size: 14 residues. CDR1 and CDR2 from the germline V gene are LGHDT and YNNKEL (reference sequence). V lost 3 bases, J lost 2 bases, and 10 bases lay in between. The CDR3 sequence: CASSHSTGNYGYTF. CDR3 bases: TGTGCCAGCAGCCACTCTACAGGGAACTATGGCTACACCTTC.

The rearrangement uses TRBV28 and TRBJ1-4; TRBD1 aligns across 8 bases. The CDR3 extends over 14 amino acids. V shed 4 bases, J shed 12 bases, and the junction held 10 bases outside the gene matches. The germline V gene encodes CDR1 MDHEN and CDR2 SYDVKM. CDR3 loop: CASSYRLRGRELFF. The CDR3 coding sequence is TGTGCCAGCAGTTACAGACTCAGGGGGCGAGAACTGTTTTTT. Full variable domain (outside the CDR3, taken from reference TRBV28 and TRBJ1-4): DVKVTQSSRYLVKRTGEKVFLECVQDMDHENMFWYRQDPGLGLRLIYFSYDVKMKEKGDIPEGYSVSREKKERFSLILESASTNQTSMYLCASSYRLRGRELFFGSGTQLSVL.

The V call is TRBV7-6, the J call TRBJ2-3, with 9 bases identical to TRBD1. V dropped 3 bases and J dropped 6; count of bases not matched to a gene: 10. The germline gives CDR1 SGHVS, CDR2 FNYEAQ. The CDR3 is 16 amino acids. For the CDR3, the DNA is TGTGCCAGCAGCTTGGACCCGGGACAGGGAGGGGATACGCAGTATTTT. Translated: CASSLDPGQGGDTQYF.

This CDR3 reads CASSLNEWNEQFF. The DNA for the CDR3 is TGTGCCAGCAGCTTAAATGAGTGGAATGAGCAGTTCTTC. The V call is TRBV7-3, the J call TRBJ2-1; the D is unclear. Germline assignment: CDR1 SGHTA and CDR2 FQGTGA. This CDR3 has 13 residues. V was cut by 1 base and J by 7 bases, with 8 bases left in between.

The rearrangement links TRBV10-2 to TRBJ2-3; TRBD2 matches at 15 bases. Germline V gives CDR1 WSHSY, CDR2 SAAADI. CDR3 length: 17 amino acids. V lost 6 bases, J lost 4 bases, and 8 bases stayed unmatched. This chain's CDR3 is CASRSGLAGGFSDTQYF. In DNA, the CDR3 is TGCGCCAGCAGATCGGGACTAGCGGGGGGCTTTTCAGATACGCAGTATTTT.

This CDR3 reads CASSQGTGGGRTQYF. CDR3 coding DNA: TGTGCCAGCAGCCAAGGTACAGGGGGCGGTCGGACCCAGTACTTC. The rearrangement joins TRBV3-1 (or the pseudogene TRBV3-2) to TRBJ2-5, with 9 nucleotides matching TRBD1. In germline, CDR1 is LGHDT, CDR2 YNNKEL (reference sequence). CDR3 length: 15 residues. V dropped 1 base and J dropped 7; count of bases not matched to a gene: 7.